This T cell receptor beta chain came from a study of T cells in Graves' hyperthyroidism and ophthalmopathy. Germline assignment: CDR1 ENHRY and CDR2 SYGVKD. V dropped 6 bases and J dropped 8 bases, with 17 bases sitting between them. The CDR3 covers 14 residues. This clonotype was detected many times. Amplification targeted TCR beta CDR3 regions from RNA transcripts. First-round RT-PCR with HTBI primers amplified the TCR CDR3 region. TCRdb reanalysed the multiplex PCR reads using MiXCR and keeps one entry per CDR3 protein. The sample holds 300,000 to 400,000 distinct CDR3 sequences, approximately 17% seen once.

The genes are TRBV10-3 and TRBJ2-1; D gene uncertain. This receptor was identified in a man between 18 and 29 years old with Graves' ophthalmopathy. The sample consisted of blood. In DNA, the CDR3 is TGTGCCATCAGAAAGGAGATAGGGCCCGATGAGCAGTTCTTC. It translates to CAIRKEIGPDEQFF.